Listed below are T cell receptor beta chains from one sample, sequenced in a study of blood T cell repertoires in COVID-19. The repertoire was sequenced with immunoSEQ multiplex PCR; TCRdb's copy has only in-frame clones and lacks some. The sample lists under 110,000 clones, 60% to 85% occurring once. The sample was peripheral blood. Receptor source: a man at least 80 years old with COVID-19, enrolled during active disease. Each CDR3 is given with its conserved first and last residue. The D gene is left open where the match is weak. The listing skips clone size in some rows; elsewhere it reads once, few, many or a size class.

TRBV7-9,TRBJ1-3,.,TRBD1,TGTGCCAGCAGCTCCAGGGACAGATCTGGAAACACCATATATTTT,CASSSRDRSGNTIYF
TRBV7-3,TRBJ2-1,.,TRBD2,TGTGCCAGCAGCTTAGATGGGACTAACAATGAGCAGTTCTTC,CASSLDGTNNEQFF
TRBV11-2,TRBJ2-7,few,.,TGTGCCAGCAGCTTAGTAAGTCCGATTAGCTCCTACGAGCAGTACTTC,CASSLVSPISSYEQYF
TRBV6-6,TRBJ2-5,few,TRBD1,TGTGCCAGCAGTGAGACAGGGACCCCAGTTGGGACCCAGTACTTC,CASSETGTPVGTQYF
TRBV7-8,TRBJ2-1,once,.,TGTGCCAGCAGCCCTGATTTAGCAAATGAGCAGTTCTTC,CASSPDLANEQFF
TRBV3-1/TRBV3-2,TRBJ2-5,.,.,TGTGCCAGCAGCCAAAGGGAGCAGGCAGCCAAAGAGACCCAGTACTTC,CASSQREQAAKETQYF
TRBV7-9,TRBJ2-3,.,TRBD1,TGTGCCAGCGGCTTGGGGACAGGGGGCACAGATACGCAGTATTTT,CASGLGTGGTDTQYF
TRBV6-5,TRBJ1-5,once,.,TGTGCCAGCAGTCTCCAGGGAAATCAGCCCCAGCATTTT,CASSLQGNQPQHF
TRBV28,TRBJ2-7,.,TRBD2,TGTGCCAGCAGTTTGCTCCCTCGCGGGAGGGGCGAGCAGTACTTC,CASSLLPRGRGEQYF
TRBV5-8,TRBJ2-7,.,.,TGTGCCAGCAGCTTGGAGTCTGGGAGCCCCTACGAGCAGTACTTC,CASSLESGSPYEQYF
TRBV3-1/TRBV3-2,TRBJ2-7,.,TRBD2,TGTGCCAGCAGCTACGGTCCAGCGGGAGTAAGGTACGAGCAGTACTTC,CASSYGPAGVRYEQYF
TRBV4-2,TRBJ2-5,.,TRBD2,TGTGCCAGCAGCCAAGACCCAGCGGGAGTTGGGCCCCAGTACTTC,CASSQDPAGVGPQYF
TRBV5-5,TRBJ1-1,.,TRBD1,TGTGCCAGCAGCCTGTGGACAGGGACGAACACTGAAGCTTTCTTT,CASSLWTGTNTEAFF
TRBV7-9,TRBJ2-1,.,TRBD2,TGTGCCAGCAGGGATGGACTAGCGGGAGGGAATGAGCAGTTCTTC,CASRDGLAGGNEQFF
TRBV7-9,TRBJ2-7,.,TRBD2,TGTGCCAGCAGCCCCGGGACTAGCGGCCTTGGGCGGGTCTACGAGCAGTACTTC,CASSPGTSGLGRVYEQYF
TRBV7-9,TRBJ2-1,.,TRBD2,TGTGCCAGCAGCTTAGGGACTAGCGGTTACAATGAGCAGTTCTTC,CASSLGTSGYNEQFF
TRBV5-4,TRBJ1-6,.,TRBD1,TGTGCCAGCAGGAAAGGACAGGAACATTCACCCCTCCACTTT,CASRKGQEHSPLHF
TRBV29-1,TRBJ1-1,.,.,TGCAGCGTCTTCCCCGGGGAGGGGTACACTGAAGCTTTCTTT,CSVFPGEGYTEAFF
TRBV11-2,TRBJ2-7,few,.,TGTGCCAGCAGCTTGCAGGGGACCTCCTACGAGCAGTACTTC,CASSLQGTSYEQYF
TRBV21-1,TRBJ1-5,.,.,TGTGCCAGCAGCAAAGTCTGCAGGGGGAGGCAGCCCCAGCATTTT,CASSKVCRGRQPQHF
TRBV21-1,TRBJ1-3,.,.,TGTGCCAGCAGCAAGAGGCGGGGGGCGGGATTGGGGACCATATATTTT,CASSKRRGAGLGTIYF
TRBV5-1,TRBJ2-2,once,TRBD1,TGCGCCAGCAGCTTTTCCGGACAGGGTTCCGGGGAGCTGTTTTTT,CASSFSGQGSGELFF
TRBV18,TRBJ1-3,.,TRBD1,TGTGCCAGCTCACCGTCAGGGGGCACTGGAAACACCATATATTTT,CASSPSGGTGNTIYF
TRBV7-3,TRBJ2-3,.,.,TGTGCCAGCAGCCCCCGAGCCGAACCCACAGATACGCAGTATTTT,CASSPRAEPTDTQYF